This TCR beta chain came from a study of PD-1 blockade in mismatch repair-deficient tumors (dated by TCRdb to about 2017). Describing the broader study: Between September 2013 and 2016, the trial enrolled roughly 86 consecutive patients with 12 types of mismatch repair-deficient cancer, all of whom had received prior treatment and were progressing. Deep sequencing of TCR CDR3 regions was used to track tumor-associated T cell clones in peripheral blood of patients responding to PD-1 blockade. Summary of the overall study and its limitations: Clones residing in the tumor, which were often undetectable in blood before treatment, expanded quickly after pembrolizumab and then contracted, generally before radiologic responses.

The library was produced with the immunoSEQ multiplex PCR assay. The source is immuneACCESS, and TCRdb retained only in-frame sequences with V and J called. Part of the clones is not carried over; for the studies checked, unresolved V genes explain less than half of this, and the remainder is unexplained. This sample is represented by 120,000 or so clones; about nine tenths of them were singletons. The top ten clones comprise approximately 12% of the sample. The CDR3 sequence holds 14 residues, the cysteine and phenylalanine included. Of all the DNA, just the CDR3 is kept, 42 bases in frame from base 1. Deletion took 3 bases off V and 10 bases off J, with a span of 15 bases between the germline ends. CDR1 is given as SGHNT and CDR2 as YENEEA, both from the germline V gene. With respect to this clone: The antigen this receptor binds is unknown. Base qualities were left out, and no much larger clone turns up one base away.

Mismatch repair deficiency was established in every enrolled patient by polymerase chain reaction or immunohistochemistry. A few patients who responded to pembrolizumab therapy underwent TCR sequencing. In the phase II trial, pembrolizumab PD-1 blockade was tested prospectively in advanced mismatch repair-deficient cancers, no matter which tissue of origin the cancers came from. Peripheral blood T cell samples were gathered serially, both before PD-1 blockade started and at multiple time points afterward. The timing of each blood sample was reported as weeks after the first dose of pembrolizumab. This clonotype was obtained from an adult with mismatch repair-deficient cancer. The source was peripheral blood, collected 72 weeks after starting pembrolizumab. This receptor chain uses TRBV11-3 and TRBJ1-4; matching of 5 bases hints at TRBD1 as the D gene. The DNA sequence is as follows: TGTGCCAGCAGCTTCCTGGCAGGGCCTGGAAAACTGTTTTTT. This codes for CASSFLAGPGKLFF.